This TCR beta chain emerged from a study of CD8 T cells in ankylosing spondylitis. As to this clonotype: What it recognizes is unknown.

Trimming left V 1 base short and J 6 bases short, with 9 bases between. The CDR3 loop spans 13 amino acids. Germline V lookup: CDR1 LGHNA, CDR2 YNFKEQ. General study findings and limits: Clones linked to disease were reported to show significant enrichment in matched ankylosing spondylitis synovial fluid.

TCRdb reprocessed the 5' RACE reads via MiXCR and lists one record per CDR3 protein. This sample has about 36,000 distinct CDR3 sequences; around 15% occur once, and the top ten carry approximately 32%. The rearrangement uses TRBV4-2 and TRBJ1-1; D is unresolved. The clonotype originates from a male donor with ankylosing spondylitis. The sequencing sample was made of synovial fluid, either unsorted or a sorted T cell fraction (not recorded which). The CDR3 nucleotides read TGTGCCAGCAGCCAAGGGTACGGGGCTGAAGCTTTCTTT. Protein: CASSQGYGAEAFF.